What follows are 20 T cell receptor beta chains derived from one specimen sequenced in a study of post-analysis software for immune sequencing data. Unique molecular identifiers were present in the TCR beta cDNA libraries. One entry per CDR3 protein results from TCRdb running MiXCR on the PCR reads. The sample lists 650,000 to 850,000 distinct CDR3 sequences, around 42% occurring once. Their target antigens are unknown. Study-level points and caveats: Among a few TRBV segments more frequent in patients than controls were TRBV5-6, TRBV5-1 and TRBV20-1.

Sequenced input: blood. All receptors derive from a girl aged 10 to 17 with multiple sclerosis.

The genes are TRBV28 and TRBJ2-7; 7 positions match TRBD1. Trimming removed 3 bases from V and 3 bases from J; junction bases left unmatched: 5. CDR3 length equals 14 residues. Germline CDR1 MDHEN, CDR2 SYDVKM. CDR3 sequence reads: CASSFQGVSYEQYF. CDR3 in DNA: TGTGCCAGCAGTTTTCAGGGGGTCAGCTACGAGCAGTACTTC.

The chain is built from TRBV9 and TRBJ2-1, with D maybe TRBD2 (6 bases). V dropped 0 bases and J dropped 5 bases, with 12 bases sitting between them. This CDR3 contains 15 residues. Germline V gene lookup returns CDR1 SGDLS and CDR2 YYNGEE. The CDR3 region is CASSVGRVPHNEQFF. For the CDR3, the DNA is TGTGCCAGCAGCGTAGGGAGGGTCCCCCACAATGAGCAGTTCTTC.

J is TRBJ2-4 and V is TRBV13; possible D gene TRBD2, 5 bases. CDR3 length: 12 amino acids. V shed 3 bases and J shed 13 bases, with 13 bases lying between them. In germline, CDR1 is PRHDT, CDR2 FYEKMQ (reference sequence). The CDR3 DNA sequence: TGTGCCAGCAGCTTCTACGGAAGGGAGCAGTACTTC. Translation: CASSFYGREQYF.

The CDR3, as DNA: TGCGCCAGCAGCTCTTTGAACGAGGATGGCTACACCTTC. Protein sequence: CASSSLNEDGYTF. V and J are TRBV5-1 and TRBJ1-2, with no clear D. The length of the CDR3 is 13 residues. V gave up 3 bases and J gave up 6 bases, with 12 bases separating them. Germline assignment: CDR1 SGHRS and CDR2 YFSETQ.

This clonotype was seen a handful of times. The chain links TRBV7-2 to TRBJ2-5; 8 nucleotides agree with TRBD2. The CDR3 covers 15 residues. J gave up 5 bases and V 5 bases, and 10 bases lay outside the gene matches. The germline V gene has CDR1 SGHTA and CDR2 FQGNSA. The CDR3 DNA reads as TGTGCCAGCAGCAACCGGGGTAGCGGGACGGAGACCCAGTACTTC. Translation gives CASSNRGSGTETQYF. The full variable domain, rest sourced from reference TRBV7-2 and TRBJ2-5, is GAGVSQSPSNKVTEKGKDVELRCDPISGHTALYWYRQSLGQGLEFLIYFQGNSAPDKSGLPSDRFSAERTGGSVSTLTIQRTQQEDSAVYLCASSNRGSGTETQYFGPGTRLLVL.

The CDR3 spells CASSVVSRGEYNEQFF. CDR3 DNA sequence: TGTGCCAGCAGCGTAGTTTCAAGGGGGGAATACAATGAGCAGTTCTTC. The chain is built from TRBV9 and TRBJ2-1; D is perhaps TRBD1 or TRBD2 (6 bases each). V lost 0 bases and J 4 bases, leaving 14 bases between the germline ends. The CDR3 totals 16 residues. Germline-derived CDR1 and CDR2 are SGDLS and YYNGEE.

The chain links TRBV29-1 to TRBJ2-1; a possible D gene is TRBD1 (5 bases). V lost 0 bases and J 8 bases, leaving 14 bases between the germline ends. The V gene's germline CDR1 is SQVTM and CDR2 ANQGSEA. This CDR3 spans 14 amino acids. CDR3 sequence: CSVEDGAGIHEQFF. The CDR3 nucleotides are TGCAGCGTTGAAGATGGGGCAGGGATACATGAGCAGTTCTTC.

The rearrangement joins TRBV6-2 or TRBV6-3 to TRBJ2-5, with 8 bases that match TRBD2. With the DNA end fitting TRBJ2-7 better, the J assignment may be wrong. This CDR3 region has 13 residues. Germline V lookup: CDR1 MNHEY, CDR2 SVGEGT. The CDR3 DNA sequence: TGTGCCAGCAGTCCCCCGGGACTAGGCGAGCAGTACTTC. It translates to CASSPPGLGEQYF.

The CDR3 bases are TGTGCCAGCAGCCAAGAGCTACAGCAAGAGACCCAGTACTTC. It yields the protein CASSQELQQETQYF. The rearrangement links TRBV14 to TRBJ2-5; D unclear. In germline, CDR1 is SGHDN, CDR2 FVKESK. V lost 0 bases and J 2 bases, leaving 7 bases between the germline ends. The CDR3 runs to 14 residues.

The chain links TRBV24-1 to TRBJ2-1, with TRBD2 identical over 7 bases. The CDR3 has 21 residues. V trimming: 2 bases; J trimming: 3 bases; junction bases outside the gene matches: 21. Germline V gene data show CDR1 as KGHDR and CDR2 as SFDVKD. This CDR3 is CATSDSTPASGFPFLYNEQFF. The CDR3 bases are TGTGCCACCAGTGATTCGACCCCCGCTAGCGGTTTTCCTTTCCTCTACAATGAGCAGTTCTTC.

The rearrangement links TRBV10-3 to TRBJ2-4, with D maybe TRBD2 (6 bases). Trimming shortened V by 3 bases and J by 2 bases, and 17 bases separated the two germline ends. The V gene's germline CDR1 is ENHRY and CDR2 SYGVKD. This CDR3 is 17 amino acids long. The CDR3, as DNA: TGTGCCATCAGTGACCCCGGGAGTGGGCTATCCAAAAACATTCAGTACTTC. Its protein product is CAISDPGSGLSKNIQYF.

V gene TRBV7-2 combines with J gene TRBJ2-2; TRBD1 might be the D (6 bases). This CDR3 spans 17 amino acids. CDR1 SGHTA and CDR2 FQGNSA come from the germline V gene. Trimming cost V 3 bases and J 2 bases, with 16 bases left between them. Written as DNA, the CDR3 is TGTGCCAGCAGCTTGTTGTTTTGGGACACTAACACCGGGGAGCTGTTTTTT. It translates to CASSLLFWDTNTGELFF.

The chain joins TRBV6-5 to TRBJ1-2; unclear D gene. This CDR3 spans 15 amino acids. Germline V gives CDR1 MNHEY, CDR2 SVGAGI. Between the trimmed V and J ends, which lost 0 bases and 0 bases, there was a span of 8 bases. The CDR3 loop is CASSYSGNPNYGYTF. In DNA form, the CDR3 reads TGTGCCAGCAGTTACTCGGGCAACCCTAACTATGGCTACACCTTC.

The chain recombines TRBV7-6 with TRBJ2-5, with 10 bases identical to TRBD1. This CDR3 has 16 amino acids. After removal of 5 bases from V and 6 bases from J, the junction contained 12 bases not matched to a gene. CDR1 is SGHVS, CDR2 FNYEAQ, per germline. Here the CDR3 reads CASSPHQTGGAKTQYF. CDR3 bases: TGTGCCAGCAGCCCCCATCAGACAGGGGGCGCGAAGACCCAGTACTTC.

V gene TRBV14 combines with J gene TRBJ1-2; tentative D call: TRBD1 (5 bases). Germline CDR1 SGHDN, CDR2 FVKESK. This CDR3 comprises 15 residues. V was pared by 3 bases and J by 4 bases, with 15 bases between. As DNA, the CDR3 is TGTGCCAGCAGCCAGCGTGCACAGGATGCCTATGGCTACACCTTC. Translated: CASSQRAQDAYGYTF.

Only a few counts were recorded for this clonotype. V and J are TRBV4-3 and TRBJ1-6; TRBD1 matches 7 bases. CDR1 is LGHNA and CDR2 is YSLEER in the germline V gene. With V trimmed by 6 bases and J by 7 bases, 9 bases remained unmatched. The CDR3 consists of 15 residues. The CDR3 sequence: CASRGGGSQNSPLHF. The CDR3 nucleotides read TGCGCCAGCAGAGGGGGCGGCAGCCAAAATTCACCCCTCCACTTT.

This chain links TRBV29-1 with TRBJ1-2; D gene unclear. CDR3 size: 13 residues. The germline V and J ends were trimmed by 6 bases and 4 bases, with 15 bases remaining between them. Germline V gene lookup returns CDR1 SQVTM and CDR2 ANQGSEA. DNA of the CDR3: TGCAGCGTATCAGATCCCTCCCTCTATGGCTACACCTTC. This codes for CSVSDPSLYGYTF.

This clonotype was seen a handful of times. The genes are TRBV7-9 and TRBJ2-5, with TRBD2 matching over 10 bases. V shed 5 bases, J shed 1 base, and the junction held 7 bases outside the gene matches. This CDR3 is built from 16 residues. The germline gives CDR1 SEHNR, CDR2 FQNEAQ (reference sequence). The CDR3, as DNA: TGTGCCAGCAGCCCTCCAGCGGGAGGGCCCCAAGAGACCCAGTACTTC. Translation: CASSPPAGGPQETQYF.

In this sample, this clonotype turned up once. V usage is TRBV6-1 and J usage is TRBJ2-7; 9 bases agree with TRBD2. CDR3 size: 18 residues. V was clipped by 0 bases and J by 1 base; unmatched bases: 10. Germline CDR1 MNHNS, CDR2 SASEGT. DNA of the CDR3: TGTGCCAGCAGTGAAGCCTCTTTAGCGGGAGTTTATTCCTACGAGCAGTACTTC. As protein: CASSEASLAGVYSYEQYF.

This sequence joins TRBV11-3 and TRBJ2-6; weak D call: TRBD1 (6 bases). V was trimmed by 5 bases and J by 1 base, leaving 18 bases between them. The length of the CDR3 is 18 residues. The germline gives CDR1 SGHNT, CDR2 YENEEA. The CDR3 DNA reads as TGTGCCAGCAGCCCCCAGACAGGTAAAGCTTCTGGGGCCAACGTCCTGACTTTC. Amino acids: CASSPQTGKASGANVLTF. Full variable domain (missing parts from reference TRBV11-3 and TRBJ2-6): EAGVVQSPRYKIIEKKQPVAFWCNPISGHNTLYWYLQNLGQGPELLIRYENEEAVDDSQLPKDRFSAERLKGVDSTLKIQPAELGDSAVYLCASSPQTGKASGANVLTFGAGSRLTVL.